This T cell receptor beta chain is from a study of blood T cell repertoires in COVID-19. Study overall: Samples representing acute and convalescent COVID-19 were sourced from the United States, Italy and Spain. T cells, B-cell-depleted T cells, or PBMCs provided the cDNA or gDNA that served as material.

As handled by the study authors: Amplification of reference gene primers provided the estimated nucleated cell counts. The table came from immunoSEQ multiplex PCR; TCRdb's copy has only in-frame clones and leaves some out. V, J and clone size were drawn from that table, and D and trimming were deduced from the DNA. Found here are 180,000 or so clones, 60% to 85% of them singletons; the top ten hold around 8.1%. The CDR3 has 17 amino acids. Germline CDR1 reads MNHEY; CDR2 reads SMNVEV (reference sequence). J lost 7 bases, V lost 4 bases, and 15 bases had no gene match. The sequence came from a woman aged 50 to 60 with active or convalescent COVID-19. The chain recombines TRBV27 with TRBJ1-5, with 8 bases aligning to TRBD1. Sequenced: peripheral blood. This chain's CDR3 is CASSSTYQGAREQPQHF. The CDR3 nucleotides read TGTGCCAGCAGTTCCACCTACCAGGGGGCAAGAGAGCAGCCCCAGCATTTT.